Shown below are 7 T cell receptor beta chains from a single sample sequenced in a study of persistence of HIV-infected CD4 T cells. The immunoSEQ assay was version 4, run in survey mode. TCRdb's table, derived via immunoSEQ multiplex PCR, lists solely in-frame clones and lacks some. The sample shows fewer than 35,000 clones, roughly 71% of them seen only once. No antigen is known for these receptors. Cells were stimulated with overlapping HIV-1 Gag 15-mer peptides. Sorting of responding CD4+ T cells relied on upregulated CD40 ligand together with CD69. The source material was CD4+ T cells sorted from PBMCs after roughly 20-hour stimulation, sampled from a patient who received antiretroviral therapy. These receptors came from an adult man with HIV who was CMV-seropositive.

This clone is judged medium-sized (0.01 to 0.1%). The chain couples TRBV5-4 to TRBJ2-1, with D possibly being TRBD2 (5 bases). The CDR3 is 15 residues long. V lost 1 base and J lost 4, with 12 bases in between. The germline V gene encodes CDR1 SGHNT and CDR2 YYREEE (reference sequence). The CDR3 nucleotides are TGTGCCAGCAGCTTGACGGGGTTACTATACAATGAGCAGTTCTTC. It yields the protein CASSLTGLLYNEQFF.

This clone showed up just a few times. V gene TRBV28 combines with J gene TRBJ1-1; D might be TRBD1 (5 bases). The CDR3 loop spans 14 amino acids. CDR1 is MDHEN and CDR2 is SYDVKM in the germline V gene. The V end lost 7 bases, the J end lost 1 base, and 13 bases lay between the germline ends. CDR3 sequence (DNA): TGTGCCAGCACGAGGGACCCCGGGAACACTGAAGCTTTCTTT. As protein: CASTRDPGNTEAFF.

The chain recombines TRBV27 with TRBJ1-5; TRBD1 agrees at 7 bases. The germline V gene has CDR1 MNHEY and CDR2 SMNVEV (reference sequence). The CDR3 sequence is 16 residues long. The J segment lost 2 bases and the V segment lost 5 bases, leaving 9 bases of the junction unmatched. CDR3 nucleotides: TGTGCCAGCAGTCCTTACAGGCAGGGGGGCAATCAGCCCCAGCATTTT. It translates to CASSPYRQGGNQPQHF.

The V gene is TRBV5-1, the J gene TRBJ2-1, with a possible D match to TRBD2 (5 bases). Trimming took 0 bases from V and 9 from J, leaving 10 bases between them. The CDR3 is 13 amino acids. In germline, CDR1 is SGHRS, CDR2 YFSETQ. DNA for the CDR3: TGCGCCAGCAGCTTGGAGGCGGGCGGTGAGCAGTTCTTC. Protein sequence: CASSLEAGGEQFF. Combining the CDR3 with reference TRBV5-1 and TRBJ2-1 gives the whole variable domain KAGVTQTPRYLIKTRGQQVTLSCSPISGHRSVSWYQQTPGQGLQFLFEYFSETQRNKGNFPGRFSGRQFSNSRSEMNVSTLELGDSALYLCASSLEAGGEQFFGPGTRLTVL.

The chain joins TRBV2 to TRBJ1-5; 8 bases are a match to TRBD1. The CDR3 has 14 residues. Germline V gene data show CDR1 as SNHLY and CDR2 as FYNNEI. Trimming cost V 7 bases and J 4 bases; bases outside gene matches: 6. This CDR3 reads CASTGQGGNQPQHF. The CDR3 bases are TGTGCCAGCACCGGACAGGGCGGAAATCAGCCCCAGCATTTT.

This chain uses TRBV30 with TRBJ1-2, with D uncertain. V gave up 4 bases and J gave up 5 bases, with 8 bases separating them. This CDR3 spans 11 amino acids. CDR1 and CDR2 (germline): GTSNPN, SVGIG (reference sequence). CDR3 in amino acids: CAWTRDYGYTF. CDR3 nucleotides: TGTGCCTGGACCCGGGATTATGGCTACACCTTC.

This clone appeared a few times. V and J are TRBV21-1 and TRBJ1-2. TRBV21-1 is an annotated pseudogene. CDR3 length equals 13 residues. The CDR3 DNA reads TGTGCCAGCATCCTTCTGGGGGTCTGTGGCTACACCTTC. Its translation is CASILLGVCGYTF.